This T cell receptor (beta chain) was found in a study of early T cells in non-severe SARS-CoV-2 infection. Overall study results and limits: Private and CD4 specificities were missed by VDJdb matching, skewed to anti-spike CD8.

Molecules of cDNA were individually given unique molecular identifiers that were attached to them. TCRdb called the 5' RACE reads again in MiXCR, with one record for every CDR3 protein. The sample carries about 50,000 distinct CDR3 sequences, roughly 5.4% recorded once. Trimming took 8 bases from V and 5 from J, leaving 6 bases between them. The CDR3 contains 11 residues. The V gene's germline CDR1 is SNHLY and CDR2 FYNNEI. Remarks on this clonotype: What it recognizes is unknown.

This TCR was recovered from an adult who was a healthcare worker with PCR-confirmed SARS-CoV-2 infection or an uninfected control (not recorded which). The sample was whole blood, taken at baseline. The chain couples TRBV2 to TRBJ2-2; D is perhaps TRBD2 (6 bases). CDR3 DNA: TGTGCCAGCGGGGGGACCGGGGAGCTGTTTTTT. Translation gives CASGGTGELFF.